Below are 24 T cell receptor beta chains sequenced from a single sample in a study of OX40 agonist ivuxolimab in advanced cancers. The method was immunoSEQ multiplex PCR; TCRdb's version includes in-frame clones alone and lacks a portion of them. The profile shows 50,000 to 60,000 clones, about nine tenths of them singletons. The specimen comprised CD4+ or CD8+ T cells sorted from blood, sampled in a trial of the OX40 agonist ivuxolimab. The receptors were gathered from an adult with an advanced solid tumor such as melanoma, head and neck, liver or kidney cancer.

CDR3 residues: CASSQGAGKDYGYTF. The DNA of the CDR3 is TGCGCCAGCAGCCAAGGGGCAGGAAAAGACTATGGCTACACCTTC. The chain combines TRBV4-1 with TRBJ1-2; no reliable D call. This CDR3 has 15 amino acids. The germline V gene has CDR1 MGHRA and CDR2 YSYEKL. V lost 1 base, J lost 3 bases, and 12 bases lay in between.

CDR3 bases: TGTGCCAGCAGCGATGGGACTAGCTACAATGAGCAGTTCTTC. Residues: CASSDGTSYNEQFF. This chain uses TRBV9 with TRBJ2-1, with 8 bases aligning to TRBD2. The germline CDR1 and CDR2 sequences are SGDLS and YYNGEE. Trimming cost V 3 bases and J 3 bases; bases outside gene matches: 2. The CDR3 extends over 14 amino acids. Drawing the rest from reference TRBV9 and TRBJ2-1, the complete variable domain is DSGVTQTPKHLITATGQRVTLRCSPRSGDLSVYWYQQSLDQGLQFLIQYYNGEERAKGNILERFSAQQFPDLHSELNLSSLELGDSALYFCASSDGTSYNEQFFGPGTRLTVL.

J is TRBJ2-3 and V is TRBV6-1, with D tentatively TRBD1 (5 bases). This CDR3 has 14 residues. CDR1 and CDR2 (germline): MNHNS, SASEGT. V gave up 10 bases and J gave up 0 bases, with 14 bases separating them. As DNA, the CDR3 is TGTGCCACCGGAGACAGTCCTAGCACAGATACGCAGTATTTT. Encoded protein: CATGDSPSTDTQYF.

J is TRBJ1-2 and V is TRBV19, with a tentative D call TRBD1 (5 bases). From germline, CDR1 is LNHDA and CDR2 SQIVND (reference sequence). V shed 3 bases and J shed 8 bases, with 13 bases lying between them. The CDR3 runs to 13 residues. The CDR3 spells CASSIGGRDGYTF. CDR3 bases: TGTGCCAGTAGTATTGGAGGGAGGGACGGCTACACCTTC. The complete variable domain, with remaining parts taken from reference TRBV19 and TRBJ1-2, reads DGGITQSPKYLFRKEGQNVTLSCEQNLNHDAMYWYRQDPGQGLRLIYYSQIVNDFQKGDIAEGYSVSREKKESFPLTVTSAQKNPTAFYLCASSIGGRDGYTFGSGTRLTVV.

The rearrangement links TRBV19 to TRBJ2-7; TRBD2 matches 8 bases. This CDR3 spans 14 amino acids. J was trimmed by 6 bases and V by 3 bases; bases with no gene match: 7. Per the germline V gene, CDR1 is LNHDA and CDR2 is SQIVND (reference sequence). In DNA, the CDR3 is TGTGCCAGTAGTATTTGGGGACTAGTTCGCGAGCAGTACTTC. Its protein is CASSIWGLVREQYF. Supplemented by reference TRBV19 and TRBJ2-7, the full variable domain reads DGGITQSPKYLFRKEGQNVTLSCEQNLNHDAMYWYRQDPGQGLRLIYYSQIVNDFQKGDIAEGYSVSREKKESFPLTVTSAQKNPTAFYLCASSIWGLVREQYFGPGTRLTVT.

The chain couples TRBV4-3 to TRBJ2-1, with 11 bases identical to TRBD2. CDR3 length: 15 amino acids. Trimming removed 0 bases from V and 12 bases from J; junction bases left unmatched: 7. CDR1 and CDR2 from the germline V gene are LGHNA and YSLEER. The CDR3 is CASSQDSGRASAQFF. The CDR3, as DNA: TGCGCCAGCAGCCAAGATAGCGGGAGGGCCTCCGCGCAGTTCTTC.

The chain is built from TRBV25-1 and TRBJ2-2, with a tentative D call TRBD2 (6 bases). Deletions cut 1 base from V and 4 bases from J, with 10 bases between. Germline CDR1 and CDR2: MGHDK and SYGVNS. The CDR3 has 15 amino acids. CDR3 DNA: TGTGCCAGCAGTGAATGGGAGGTTGCCACCGGGGAGCTGTTTTTT. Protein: CASSEWEVATGELFF.

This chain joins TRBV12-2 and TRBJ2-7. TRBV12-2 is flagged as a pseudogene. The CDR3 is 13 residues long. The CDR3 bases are TGTGCAAGTCGCTTAGCGACGGTCTACGAGCAGTACGTC. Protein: CASRLATVYEQYV.

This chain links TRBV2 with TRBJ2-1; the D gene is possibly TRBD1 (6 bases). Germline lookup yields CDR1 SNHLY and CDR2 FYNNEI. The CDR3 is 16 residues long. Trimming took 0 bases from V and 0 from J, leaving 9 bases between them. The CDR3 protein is CASSEALQGSYNEQFF. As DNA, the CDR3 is TGTGCCAGCAGTGAAGCTCTACAGGGCTCCTACAATGAGCAGTTCTTC.

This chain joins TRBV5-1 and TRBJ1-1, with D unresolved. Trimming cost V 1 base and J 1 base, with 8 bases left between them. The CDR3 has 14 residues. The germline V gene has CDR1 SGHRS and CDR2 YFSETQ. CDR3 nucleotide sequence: TGCGCCAGCAGCTTGTACCAATCGAACACTGAAGCTTTCTTT. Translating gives CASSLYQSNTEAFF.

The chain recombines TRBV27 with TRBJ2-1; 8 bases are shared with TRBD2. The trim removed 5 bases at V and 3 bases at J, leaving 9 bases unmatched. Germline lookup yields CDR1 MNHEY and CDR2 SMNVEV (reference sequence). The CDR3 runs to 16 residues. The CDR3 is CASSPYSGGLYNEQFF. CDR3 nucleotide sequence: TGTGCCAGCAGTCCGTACAGCGGGGGTCTCTACAATGAGCAGTTCTTC.

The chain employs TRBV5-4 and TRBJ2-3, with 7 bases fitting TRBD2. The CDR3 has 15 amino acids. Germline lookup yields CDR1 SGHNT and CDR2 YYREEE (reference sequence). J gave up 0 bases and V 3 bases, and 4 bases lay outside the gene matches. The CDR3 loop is CASSSSGESTDTQYF. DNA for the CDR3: TGTGCCAGCAGCTCCAGCGGGGAAAGCACAGATACGCAGTATTTT.

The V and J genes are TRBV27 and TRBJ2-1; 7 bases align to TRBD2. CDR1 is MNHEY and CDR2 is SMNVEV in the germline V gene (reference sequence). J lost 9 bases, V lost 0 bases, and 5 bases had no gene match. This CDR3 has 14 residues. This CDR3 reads CASSLSPGTTEQFF. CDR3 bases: TGTGCCAGCAGTTTATCGCCAGGGACTACTGAGCAGTTCTTC.

CDR3 in DNA: TGTGCCAGCAGCCAAGAATACCAAGAGACCCAGTACTTC. This encodes CASSQEYQETQYF. The V gene is TRBV4-2, the J gene TRBJ2-5; D call uncertain. V shed 0 bases and J shed 0 bases, with 2 bases lying between them. Looked up from germline, CDR1 is LGHNA and CDR2 is YNFKEQ. The CDR3 is made up of 13 amino acids.

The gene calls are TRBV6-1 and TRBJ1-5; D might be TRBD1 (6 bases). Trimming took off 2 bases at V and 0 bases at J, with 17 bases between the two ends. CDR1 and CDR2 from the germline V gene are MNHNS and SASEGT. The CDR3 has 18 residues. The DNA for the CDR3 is TGTGCCAGCAGTGAATTCCCAATAGGGGGTAATAGCAATCAGCCCCAGCATTTT. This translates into CASSEFPIGGNSNQPQHF.

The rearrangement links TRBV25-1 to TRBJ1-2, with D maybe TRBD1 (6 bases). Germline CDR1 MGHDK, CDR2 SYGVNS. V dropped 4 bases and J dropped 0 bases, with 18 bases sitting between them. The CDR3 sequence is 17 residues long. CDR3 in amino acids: CASSGEQGSWANYGYTF. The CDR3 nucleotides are TGTGCCAGCAGTGGGGAGCAGGGGAGTTGGGCTAACTATGGCTACACCTTC.

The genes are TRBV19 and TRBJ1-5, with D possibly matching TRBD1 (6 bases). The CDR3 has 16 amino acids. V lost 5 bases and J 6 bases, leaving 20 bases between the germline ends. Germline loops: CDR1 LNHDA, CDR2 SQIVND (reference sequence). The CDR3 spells CASSPQDRFWIQPQHF. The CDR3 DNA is TGTGCCAGTAGTCCTCAGGACAGATTCTGGATTCAGCCCCAGCATTTT.

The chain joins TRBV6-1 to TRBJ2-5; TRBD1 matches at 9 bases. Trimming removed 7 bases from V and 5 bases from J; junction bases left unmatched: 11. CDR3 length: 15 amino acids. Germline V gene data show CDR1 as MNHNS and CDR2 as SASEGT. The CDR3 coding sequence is TGTGCCAGCACCAGACAGGGGGGAGATGGGGAGACCCAGTACTTC. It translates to CASTRQGGDGETQYF.

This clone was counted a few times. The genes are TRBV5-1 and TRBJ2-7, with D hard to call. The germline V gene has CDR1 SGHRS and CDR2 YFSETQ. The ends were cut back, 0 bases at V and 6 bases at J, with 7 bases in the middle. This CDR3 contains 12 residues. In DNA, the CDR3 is TGCGCCAGCAGCTTGGGACCACGCGAGCAGTACTTC. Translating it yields CASSLGPREQYF.

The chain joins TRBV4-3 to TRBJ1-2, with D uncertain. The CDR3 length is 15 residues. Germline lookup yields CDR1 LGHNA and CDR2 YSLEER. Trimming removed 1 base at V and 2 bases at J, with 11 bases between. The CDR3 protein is CASSQVWAANYGYTF. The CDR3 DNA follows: TGCGCCAGCAGCCAAGTGTGGGCGGCGAACTATGGCTACACCTTC.

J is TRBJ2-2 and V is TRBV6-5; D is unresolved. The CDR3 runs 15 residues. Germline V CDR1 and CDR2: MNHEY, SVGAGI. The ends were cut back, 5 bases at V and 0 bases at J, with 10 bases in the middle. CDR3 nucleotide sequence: TGTGCCAGCAGTCAATGGACGGCGAACACCGGGGAGCTGTTTTTT. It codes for CASSQWTANTGELFF.

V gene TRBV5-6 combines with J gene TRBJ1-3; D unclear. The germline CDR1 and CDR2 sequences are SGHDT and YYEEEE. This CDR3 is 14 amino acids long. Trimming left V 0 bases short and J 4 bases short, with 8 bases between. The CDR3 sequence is CASSLVIPGNTIYF. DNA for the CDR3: TGTGCCAGCAGCTTGGTGATCCCCGGAAACACCATATATTTT.

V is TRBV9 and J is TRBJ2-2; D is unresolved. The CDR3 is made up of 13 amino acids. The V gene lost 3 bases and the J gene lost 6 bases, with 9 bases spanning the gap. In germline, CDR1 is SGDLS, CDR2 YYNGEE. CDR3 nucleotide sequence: TGTGCCAGCAGCGCCCCGCTTGCCGGGGAGCTGTTTTTT. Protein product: CASSAPLAGELFF.

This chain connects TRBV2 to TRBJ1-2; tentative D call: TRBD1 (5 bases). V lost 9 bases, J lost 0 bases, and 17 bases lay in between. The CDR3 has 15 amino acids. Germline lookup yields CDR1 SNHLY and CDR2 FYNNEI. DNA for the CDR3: TGTGCCAGACAGGACGGGGGGATTACTAACTATGGCTACACCTTC. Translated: CARQDGGITNYGYTF.